The clone carrying this T cell receptor (beta chain) occurred many times. Antigen unknown. General observations from the study: The TCR gene usage of tumor memory CD4+ T cells clustered together with blood and lymph node memory CD4+ cells and with lymph node naive CD4+ cells. Whole repertoires were not studied in the larger cohort, only one V-J beta rearrangement. Tumor-infiltrating Treg TCR alpha and beta sequences overlapped most with tumor naive CD4+ T cells, then blood naive.

Naive CD4+ T cells were purified with Tregs depleted by CD25. Trimming removed 5 bases from V and 9 bases from J; junction bases left unmatched: 7. CDR3 length: 13 amino acids. CDR1 is SGHVS and CDR2 is FNYEAQ in the germline V gene. TCRdb re-derived calls from the 5' RACE reads in MiXCR, one entry per CDR3 protein. Of nearly 40,000 distinct CDR3 sequences listed, around 18% are singletons. The receptor was derived from a female donor with breast cancer. The chain is built from TRBV7-6 and TRBJ2-5; 9 nucleotides agree with TRBD1. Sequences were obtained from naive CD4+ T cells sorted from a lymph node. Subset indicated: naive CD4+ T cells, CD4+CD45RA+CD25-. The CDR3 coding sequence is TGTGCCAGCAGCAGTACAGGGGGCACAGCCCAGTACTTC. Amino acids: CASSSTGGTAQYF.